This TCR beta chain originates from a study of Graves' ophthalmopathy and Graves' hyperthyroidism. This clonotype was seen repeatedly, ten times or more. What it binds is unknown. Amplification from RNA transcripts yielded the TCR beta CDR3 regions. The workflow started with a first-round RT-PCR run with HTBI primers and then moved on to a second-round multiplex PCR. MiXCR, run by TCRdb on the multiplex PCR reads, gives a single entry per CDR3 protein. The sample records hundreds of thousands of distinct CDR3 sequences, approximately 21% being singletons. Broader study findings: A classifier, a 13-signature model, separated ophthalmopathy from stable hyperthyroidism with nearly 90% sensitivity and over 70% specificity. This model predicted ophthalmopathy progression (sensitivity 60% to 71%, specificity 72% to 85%).

The authors defined stable hyperthyroidism as no ophthalmopathy within 18 months of follow-up. Sequencing used peripheral blood. This TCR was recovered from a woman aged 18-30 years with stable Graves' hyperthyroidism.

The CDR3 reads CASSETSPSGEQYF. The CDR3 DNA sequence: TGTGCCAGCAGTGAGACTAGTCCTAGCGGGGAGCAGTACTTC. The V call is TRBV6-1, the J call TRBJ2-7; 8 nucleotides agree with TRBD2. V dropped 3 bases and J dropped 7; count of bases not matched to a gene: 8. The CDR3 covers 14 residues. CDR1 and CDR2 from the germline V gene are MNHNS and SASEGT.